This TCR beta chain derives from a study of shared clonotypes between healthy human individuals (dated by TCRdb to 2020 to 2022). In the study overall: Two women and three men aged 18 to 49 years were included in the cohort. Between about 0.94 and 8.9 billion PBMCs per donor were obtained by leukapheresis. Different laboratories and diverse techniques were used to prepare libraries and sequence TCR repertoires, to increase sequencing depth and limit assay-specific biases. Per donor, three plates each were used for CD4 naive and CD4 memory, two for CD8 naive, and one for CD8 memory. To estimate repertoire size and how much clonotypes are shared between individuals, the study performed deep sequencing of blood TCR repertoires from 4 to 6 healthy adults. Broader findings and caveats from the paper: Pairwise subsampling led to the expectation that sequencing depth would affect the degree of clonotype sharing among donors. Larger estimated clonotype richness was generally found for naive subsets than for memory subsets. Sharing across several donors was observed for approximately 5% of naive CD4, around 3.5% of naive CD8, roughly 2.4% of memory CD4, and less than 0.45% of memory CD8 clonotypes. Compared with non-shared clonotypes, clonotypes shared by all four sorted-subset donors had higher generation probabilities. Because the study included only a small number of donors, the genetic and exposure-history diversity represented was limited. Rarefaction of sorted-subset datasets indicated incomplete sequencing despite the large sequencing depth. Sampling was restricted to blood, and TCR repertoires in tissue are likely to differ from TCR repertoires in blood.

The donors were healthy, HIV-negative adults with no recently reported acute infections or vaccinations. Every donor was a Caucasian adult residing in Nashville, Tennessee, USA. CD4+ T cells were enriched by magnetic negative selection, after which naive cells were positively selected on CD45RA and the negative fraction was taken as the memory subset. Blood was collected by leukapheresis, and PBMCs were isolated by Ficoll-Histopaque density gradient centrifugation and then cryopreserved in liquid nitrogen vapor phase. Analytical flow cytometry was used to check the purity and quantity of every magnetically sorted T cell population. Genomic DNA was isolated from each sorted fraction and quantified by UV absorbance on a Nanodrop 2000c. TCR CDR3 regions were amplified from genomic DNA by multiplex PCR using the deep immunoSEQ assay. Genomic DNA extracted from each cell subset was distributed evenly over all wells of several immunoSEQ 96-well plates, and each plate served as one replicate. Each replicate PCR for sorted subsets received about 200 ng genomic DNA, equal to about 30,000 T cell genomes. Purified libraries were measured with a Qubit 3.0 fluorometer, size-checked on a Bioanalyzer 2100, and measured again with the KAPA Library Quantification kit. Every immunoSEQ 96-well plate was sequenced on a separate single-read 150-cycle Illumina NextSeq 550 flow cell. The authors' pipeline ran thus. Because only junctional sequences without quality scores were contained in the immunoSEQ output, filtering matching that applied to full-length reads could not be performed. To assign V/J genes and CDR3, sequences were annotated using PyIR, a Python wrapper for IgBLAST v1.9, with IMGT germline references. Reads with weak V/J assignments (E-value above 1e-6), missing CDR3, stop codons, out-of-frame junctions, or ambiguous translated residues were removed. V3J clonotypes were defined as sequences sharing the same inferred V gene, J gene, and CDR3 amino acid sequence. The percentage overlap between two repertoires was calculated by dividing the number of shared unique clonotypes by the size of the smaller repertoire. Richness of each repertoire was evaluated using RTK rarefaction, the Chao1 estimator, and Recon v2.1 estimates of unobserved clonotypes. Generation probabilities were computed with OLGA for all TCRbeta clonotypes obtained by the gDNA method from a few donors. This is the immuneACCESS table as TCRdb keeps it, with only in-frame sequences that have V and J called. A part of the clones is gone; compared with another copy, unresolved V genes explain less than half, and the rest is unexplained. V and J calls and clone size are as listed in that table; D and trimming were resolved from the DNA. The sample data list under 2,500,000 clones, and almost 96% of these were observed just once. The top ten hold roughly 0.13% of the sample.

Based on the germline V gene, the CDR1 and CDR2 sequences are SGHRS and YFSETQ. The V end loses 0 bases and the J end loses 5 bases, and a stretch of 15 bases separates them. The CDR3 has 16 amino acids, counting the end cysteine and phenylalanine. Only CDR3 DNA remains: 48 bases, in frame from the first base. As regards this clone: Its recognized antigen is unknown. No much larger clone is present one base from it, and per-base qualities are unavailable.

Recombination connected TRBV5-1 to TRBJ2-1; tentative D gene TRBD2, with 7 bases matching. The receptor was derived from a young man in good health. Material for sequencing was naive CD4+ T cells sorted from blood. The sample's cell subset or site label is to be understood as: CD45RA+ positively selected. CDR3 reads: CASSLDRGAGDNEQFF. The bases read TGCGCCAGCAGCTTGGATCGGGGGGCCGGGGACAATGAGCAGTTCTTC.